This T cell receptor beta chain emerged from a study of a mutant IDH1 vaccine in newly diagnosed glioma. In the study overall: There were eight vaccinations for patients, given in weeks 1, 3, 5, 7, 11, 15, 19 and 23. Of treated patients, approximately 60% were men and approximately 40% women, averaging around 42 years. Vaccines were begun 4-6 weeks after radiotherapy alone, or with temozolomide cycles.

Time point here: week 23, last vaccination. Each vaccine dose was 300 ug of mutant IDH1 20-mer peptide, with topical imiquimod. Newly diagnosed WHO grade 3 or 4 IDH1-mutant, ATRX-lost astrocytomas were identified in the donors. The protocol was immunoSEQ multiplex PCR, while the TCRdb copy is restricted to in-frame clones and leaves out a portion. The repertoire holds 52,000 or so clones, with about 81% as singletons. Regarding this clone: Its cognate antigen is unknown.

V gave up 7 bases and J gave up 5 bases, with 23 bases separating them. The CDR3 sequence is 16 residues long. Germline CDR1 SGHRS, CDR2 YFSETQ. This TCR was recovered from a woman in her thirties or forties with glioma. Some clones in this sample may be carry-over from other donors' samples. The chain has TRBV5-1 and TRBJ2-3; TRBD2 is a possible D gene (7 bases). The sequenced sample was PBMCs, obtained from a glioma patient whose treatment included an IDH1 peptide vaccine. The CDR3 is CASREGGSGTGDTQYF. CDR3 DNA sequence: TGCGCCAGCCGCGAGGGGGGGTCGGGCACAGGAGATACGCAGTATTTT.